These T cell receptor beta chains were read from a single sample in a study of early T cells in non-severe SARS-CoV-2 infection. TCRdb ran MiXCR on the 5' RACE reads and lists one entry per CDR3 protein. The sample holds about 110,000 distinct CDR3 sequences, roughly 10% seen once. Source material: whole blood. The receptor set was obtained from an adult who was a healthcare worker with PCR-confirmed SARS-CoV-2 infection or an uninfected control (not recorded which). CDR3s include the opening cysteine and the closing phenylalanine or tryptophan. The D gene is left open where the match is weak. Some rows mark clone size as missing; the rest say once, few, many or name a class of expanded clone.

TRBV5-4,TRBJ1-2,few,TRBD1,CASRPGQGMSNYGYTF,TGTGCCAGCAGACCCGGACAGGGGATGTCGAACTATGGCTACACCTTC
TRBV6-5,TRBJ2-1,many,.,CASSALTVERNEQFF,TGTGCCAGCAGTGCCCTCACCGTCGAGCGGAATGAGCAGTTCTTC
TRBV28,TRBJ2-2,.,.,CASSTLFLTGELFF,TGTGCCAGCAGTACTCTATTTCTCACCGGGGAGCTGTTTTTT
TRBV5-1,TRBJ2-1,.,.,CASSFTSSYNEQFF,TGCGCCAGCAGCTTTACCAGCTCCTACAATGAGCAGTTCTTC
TRBV28,TRBJ2-1,few,.,CASSLWVIQEQFF,TGTGCCAGCAGTTTATGGGTTATCCAGGAGCAGTTCTTC
TRBV7-9,TRBJ2-2,.,.,CASSSGVHGELFF,TGTGCCAGCAGCTCGGGAGTACACGGGGAGCTGTTTTTT
TRBV20-1,TRBJ2-7,few,TRBD2,CSATGTSGFPYEQYF,TGCAGTGCAACCGGGACTAGCGGATTCCCCTACGAGCAGTACTTC
TRBV13,TRBJ2-1,many,TRBD2,CASSSRGYRTSGTGEQFF,TGTGCCAGCAGCTCCCGTGGGTATCGGACTAGCGGGACCGGGGAGCAGTTCTTC
TRBV12-3/TRBV12-4,TRBJ1-6,many,.,CASSGGRRSPLHF,TGTGCCAGCAGTGGAGGGAGACGATCACCCCTCCACTTT
TRBV2,TRBJ1-2,few,.,CASSGDQGWGGYTF,TGTGCCAGCAGTGGAGACCAGGGCTGGGGCGGCTACACCTTC
TRBV6-2/TRBV6-3,TRBJ1-6,few,TRBD1,CASRNQGAHSPLHF,TGTGCCAGCAGAAACCAGGGGGCGCATTCACCCCTCCACTTT
TRBV29-1,TRBJ1-1,many,TRBD1,CSGDRGTNTEAFF,TGCAGCGGGGACAGGGGTACCAACACTGAAGCTTTCTTT
TRBV7-9,TRBJ2-1,many,TRBD1,CASSPGGVPSYNEQFF,TGTGCCAGCAGCCCAGGGGGTGTACCCTCCTACAATGAGCAGTTCTTC
TRBV9,TRBJ2-2,many,TRBD2,CASSVGIGLAGNTGELFF,TGTGCCAGCAGCGTAGGAATAGGACTAGCGGGAAACACCGGGGAGCTGTTTTTT
TRBV6-1,TRBJ2-3,few,TRBD1,CASSEARTGSGDTQYF,TGTGCCAGCAGTGAAGCGAGGACAGGGTCCGGGGATACGCAGTATTTT
TRBV7-9,TRBJ2-7,many,.,CASTPGYEQYF,TGTGCCAGCACTCCAGGCTACGAGCAGTACTTC
TRBV4-2,TRBJ2-7,few,.,CASSQDVAGAVYEQYF,TGTGCCAGCAGCCAAGATGTTGCGGGGGCCGTCTACGAGCAGTACTTC
TRBV12-3/TRBV12-4,TRBJ1-6,.,.,CASSLGTPNSPLHF,TGTGCCAGCAGTTTGGGGACTCCTAATTCACCCCTCCACTTT
TRBV20-1,TRBJ2-4,few,TRBD1,CSASFLRTGLNIQYF,TGCAGTGCTAGTTTTCTTCGGACAGGGTTAAACATTCAGTACTTC
TRBV7-3,TRBJ1-2,.,.,CASSLGRGDGYTF,TGTGCCAGCAGCTTAGGGAGAGGCGATGGCTACACCTTC
TRBV5-1,TRBJ2-7,many,.,CASSLSPREQYF,TGCGCCAGCAGCTTGAGTCCCCGGGAGCAGTACTTC
TRBV14,TRBJ2-1,many,.,CASSQDDFLINEQFF,TGTGCCAGCAGCCAAGACGACTTTCTAATCAATGAGCAGTTCTTC
TRBV20-1,TRBJ2-3,few,.,CSARDPRDPSTQYF,TGCAGTGCTAGAGACCCTAGGGACCCCAGTACGCAGTATTTT
TRBV12-3/TRBV12-4,TRBJ2-2,few,TRBD2,CASRIAGASGELFF,TGTGCCAGCAGGATAGCGGGAGCTTCGGGGGAGCTGTTTTTT
TRBV7-9,TRBJ1-4,.,.,CASSSRDRNEKLFF,TGTGCCAGCAGCTCAAGAGACAGAAATGAAAAACTGTTTTTT
TRBV19,TRBJ1-5,many,TRBD1,CASSRQGAGNQPQHF,TGTGCCAGTAGCCGACAGGGGGCTGGCAATCAGCCCCAGCATTTT
TRBV5-1,TRBJ2-3,few,TRBD2,CASSLAKLAGGPGDTQYF,TGCGCCAGCAGCTTGGCCAAATTAGCGGGAGGGCCGGGAGATACGCAGTATTTT
TRBV28,TRBJ2-1,.,.,CASSRASRQFF,TGTGCCAGCAGCCGAGCGAGTAGGCAGTTCTTC
TRBV19,TRBJ2-5,.,.,CASSDHGQETQYF,TGTGCCAGTAGTGACCACGGTCAAGAGACCCAGTACTTC